Listed below are T cell receptor beta chains from one sample, sequenced in a study of blood T cell repertoires in COVID-19. Repertoires were generated with immunoSEQ multiplex PCR, while TCRdb's copy carries only in-frame clones and drops some. The sample consists of about 130,000 clones, roughly 80% of them appearing once. The sample consisted of PBMCs or T cells enriched from blood (not recorded which). The receptors come from a man aged 45-60 years who had recovered from COVID-19. CDR3s include the opening cysteine and the closing phenylalanine or tryptophan. D genes are given only for firm matches. Only some rows state a clone size, as once, few, many or a class for expanded clones.

D	V	J	size	CDR3	DNA
TRBD1	TRBV7-2	TRBJ1-1	many	CASSPGTGAWGAEAFF	TGTGCCAGCAGCCCAGGGACAGGGGCCTGGGGAGCTGAAGCTTTCTTT
TRBD1	TRBV18	TRBJ1-3	NA	CASSPTHRGPGGNTIYF	TGTGCCAGCTCACCAACCCACAGGGGGCCGGGCGGAAACACCATATATTTT
NA	TRBV18	TRBJ1-5	NA	CASSPPGDQPQHF	TGTGCCAGCTCACCACCAGGGGATCAGCCCCAGCATTTT
TRBD1	TRBV6-5	TRBJ1-2	NA	CASSPGQGHAGYTF	TGTGCCAGCAGTCCCGGACAGGGACATGCGGGCTACACCTTC
NA	TRBV29-1	TRBJ1-1	NA	CSVAPGRTKNTEAFF	TGCAGCGTTGCCCCGGGACGGACTAAGAACACTGAAGCTTTCTTT
TRBD1	TRBV7-2	TRBJ1-5	few	CATQGQGVGQPQHF	TGTGCCACGCAGGGACAGGGGGTAGGTCAGCCCCAGCATTTT
NA	TRBV11-2	TRBJ2-1	NA	CASSLSGFDNEQFF	TGTGCCAGCAGCTTATCGGGATTTGATAATGAGCAGTTCTTC
NA	TRBV11-2	TRBJ2-3	once	CASSLGGYTDTQYF	TGTGCCAGCAGCTTAGGCGGGTACACAGATACGCAGTATTTT
NA	TRBV3-1/TRBV3-2	TRBJ2-2	NA	CASSRTSFGELFF	TGTGCCAGCAGCAGAACTAGTTTCGGGGAGCTGTTTTTT
NA	TRBV5-3	TRBJ1-2	NA	CARSLDRALNYGYTF	TGTGCCAGAAGCTTGGACAGGGCCCTGAACTATGGCTACACCTTC
NA	TRBV27	TRBJ2-3	NA	CASSLRQAGSTDTQYF	TGTGCCAGCAGTTTGAGACAGGCGGGTAGCACAGATACGCAGTATTTT
TRBD1	TRBV2	TRBJ1-2	NA	CASSQGGGYTF	TGTGCCAGCAGCCAGGGGGGTGGCTACACCTTC
NA	TRBV4-1	TRBJ1-6	NA	CASSQVSGGRNSPLHF	TGCGCCAGCAGCCAAGTTAGCGGGGGAAGGAATTCACCCCTCCACTTT
TRBD1	TRBV7-2	TRBJ2-3	NA	CASSPDRGTDTQYF	TGTGCCAGCAGCCCCGACAGGGGCACAGATACGCAGTATTTT
NA	TRBV29-1	TRBJ2-7	NA	CSVEGQHYEQYF	TGCAGCGTTGAAGGACAGCACTACGAGCAGTACTTC
NA	TRBV6-4	TRBJ2-1	many	CASSDSSSNSYNEQFF	TGTGCCAGCAGTGACTCGTCTAGCAATTCCTACAATGAGCAGTTCTTC
NA	TRBV6-5	TRBJ1-1	NA	CASRAGHKAFF	TGTGCCAGCAGAGCAGGACATAAAGCTTTCTTT
NA	TRBV14	TRBJ1-6	NA	CASSQGTSSPLHF	TGTGCCAGCAGCCAAGGGACAAGTTCACCCCTCCACTTT
TRBD1	TRBV5-1	TRBJ2-4	NA	CASSRGQDLNIQYF	TGCGCCAGCAGCAGGGGACAGGACTTAAACATTCAGTACTTC
TRBD1	TRBV5-1	TRBJ1-3	NA	CASSFHLQGFFGNTIYF	TGCGCCAGCAGCTTCCACTTACAGGGGTTCTTTGGAAACACCATATATTTT
NA	TRBV18	TRBJ2-7	NA	CASSYRRGEQYF	TGTGCCAGCTCCTACCGACGGGGCGAGCAGTACTTC
NA	TRBV14	TRBJ2-3	once	CASSQDGAPGLSTDTQYF	TGTGCCAGCAGCCAAGATGGGGCCCCGGGTCTTAGCACAGATACGCAGTATTTT
TRBD1	TRBV18	TRBJ1-2	NA	CASSPRTRDRVYGYTF	TGTGCCAGCTCACCACGGACCCGGGACAGGGTCTATGGCTACACCTTC
TRBD1	TRBV6-2/TRBV6-3	TRBJ1-2	NA	CASSYPGTGHGYTF	TGTGCCAGCAGTTACCCTGGGACAGGGCATGGCTACACCTTC